This is a list of T cell receptor beta chains from one sample in a study of early T cells in non-severe SARS-CoV-2 infection. MiXCR, run by TCRdb on the 5' RACE reads, gives a single entry per CDR3 protein. The sample has about 97,000 distinct CDR3 sequences; roughly 9.6% are singletons. Sequences were derived from whole blood, sampled at baseline. Source of these receptors: an adult who was a healthcare worker with PCR-confirmed SARS-CoV-2 infection or an uninfected control (not recorded which). CDR3s include the opening cysteine and the closing phenylalanine or tryptophan. A D gene is named only where the DNA matches it firmly. Clone size is not always given. Where it is, it says once, few, many or a class for expanded clones.

TRBV19,.,TRBJ1-1,.,TGTGCCAGTCGCATGGGGGACACTGAAGCTTTCTTT,CASRMGDTEAFF
TRBV18,.,TRBJ1-1,.,TGTGCCAGCTCACCGTCCTCCTCTGGAACTGAAGCTTTCTTT,CASSPSSSGTEAFF
TRBV10-3,TRBD2,TRBJ2-3,.,TGTGCCATCAGTGGTACTAGCGGTAGCACAGATACGCAGTATTTT,CAISGTSGSTDTQYF
TRBV2,TRBD1,TRBJ1-2,few,TGTGCCAGCAGTCGGGACAGGGGAGTCTATGGCTACACCTTC,CASSRDRGVYGYTF
TRBV25-1,TRBD1,TRBJ1-2,.,TGTGCCAGCCGCGGGACAGGGGAGCGGAGCTACACCTTC,CASRGTGERSYTF
TRBV10-3,.,TRBJ1-1,many,TGTGCCATCACCCCACAAACGAACACTGAAGCTTTCTTT,CAITPQTNTEAFF
TRBV27,.,TRBJ1-6,many,TGTGCCAGCAGTGGCCAGGGAAATTCACCCCTCCACTTT,CASSGQGNSPLHF
TRBV3-1,.,TRBJ1-2,few,TGTGCCAGCAGCCAAGATACCGGGACCGACTATGGCTACACCTTC,CASSQDTGTDYGYTF
TRBV5-1,.,TRBJ2-5,.,TGCGCCAGCAGCTTACAGGGAGGGACTCAAGAGACCCAGTACTTC,CASSLQGGTQETQYF
TRBV9,TRBD2,TRBJ2-3,.,TGTGCCAGCAGCGTCGGAAGCGGGGGTTACACAGATACGCAGTATTTT,CASSVGSGGYTDTQYF
TRBV11-1,.,TRBJ2-1,.,TGTGCCAGCAGGTGGCGGGGAACCTACAATGAGCAGTTCTTC,CASRWRGTYNEQFF
TRBV29-1,TRBD1,TRBJ2-2,many,TGCAGCGTTGGGACAGGGTGGCCCACCGGGGAGCTGTTTTTT,CSVGTGWPTGELFF
TRBV6-2/TRBV6-3,TRBD2,TRBJ2-7,.,TGTGCCAGCAGTCGAATGACTAGCGGGAGAATCCACGAGCAGTACTTC,CASSRMTSGRIHEQYF
TRBV9,.,TRBJ1-1,.,TGTGCCAGCAGCGTAGTTGAGGGACCTGAAGCTTTCTTT,CASSVVEGPEAFF
TRBV20-1,.,TRBJ2-1,many,TGCAGTGCTAGTCATGGGAGGGAGCAGTTCTTC,CSASHGREQFF
TRBV20-1,TRBD2,TRBJ2-3,.,TGCAGTGCTAGAGATTCGACTAGCGGGAGGATTAGTAAATGGGATTTT,CSARDSTSGRISKWDF
TRBV20-1,TRBD1,TRBJ1-1,few,TGCAGTGCTAGTACCCCAGGGGGACAGGGGCTTTTGAACACTGAAGCTTTCTTT,CSASTPGGQGLLNTEAFF
TRBV7-9,.,TRBJ1-2,few,TGTGCCAGCAGCTCTTTCTATGGCTACACCTTC,CASSSFYGYTF
TRBV2,.,TRBJ2-2,few,TGTGCCAGCAGTGAATTAGGGGCCGGAGTACAAGGCGGGGAGCTGTTTTTT,CASSELGAGVQGGELFF
TRBV11-2,.,TRBJ2-7,few,TGTGCCAGCAGCTTGACCCCCGGCTACGAGCAGTACTTC,CASSLTPGYEQYF
TRBV29-1,.,TRBJ2-1,few,TGCAGCGTTGCAGGGACGACCAGCTCCTACAATGAGCAGTTCTTC,CSVAGTTSSYNEQFF
TRBV29-1,.,TRBJ1-1,.,TGCAGCGTTGAAGAGGGAAAAGCTTTCTTT,CSVEEGKAFF
TRBV5-1,TRBD2,TRBJ2-3,.,TGCGCCAGCAGCCAGGGACTAGCGGGGGACACAGATACGCAGTATTTT,CASSQGLAGDTDTQYF
TRBV15,TRBD1,TRBJ2-1,.,TGTGCCACCAGCAGCTCGGGGGACAGGTTTAACAATGAGCAGTTCTTC,CATSSSGDRFNNEQFF
TRBV4-2,.,TRBJ2-1,many,TGTGCCAGCAGATCCATAGGGAATGAGCAGTTCTTC,CASRSIGNEQFF
TRBV7-8,TRBD2,TRBJ2-1,.,TGTGCCAGCAGCGGAGGGAACGCGGGAGACGATGAGCAGTTCTTC,CASSGGNAGDDEQFF